The present entry profiles one T cell receptor beta chain with its context. This sample is part of a study of blood T cell repertoires in COVID-19. On the study more broadly: The analysed material was cDNA or gDNA that came from T cells, B-cell-depleted T cells, or PBMCs.

Original processing methods: Using reference gene primer amplification, nucleated cell counts were estimated. Assay: immunoSEQ multiplex PCR; the TCRdb copy retains only in-frame clones and omits some. That table furnishes V, J and clone size, whereas the DNA furnished D and trimming. The sample records some 200,000 clones, around 90% being singletons. Trimming took 2 bases from V and 6 from J; bases not matched to a gene: 6. The CDR3 loop spans 15 amino acids. The sequenced sample consisted of PBMCs or T cells enriched from blood (not recorded which). The clonotype originates from a woman in her 30s who had recovered from COVID-19. The chain is built from TRBV23-1 and TRBJ1-2; 10 bases fit TRBD1. TRBV23-1 is an ORF; its function is uncertain. This CDR3 is CASSQLGTGEDGYTF. The CDR3 DNA follows: TGCGCCAGCAGTCAACTTGGGACAGGGGAGGATGGCTACACCTTC.